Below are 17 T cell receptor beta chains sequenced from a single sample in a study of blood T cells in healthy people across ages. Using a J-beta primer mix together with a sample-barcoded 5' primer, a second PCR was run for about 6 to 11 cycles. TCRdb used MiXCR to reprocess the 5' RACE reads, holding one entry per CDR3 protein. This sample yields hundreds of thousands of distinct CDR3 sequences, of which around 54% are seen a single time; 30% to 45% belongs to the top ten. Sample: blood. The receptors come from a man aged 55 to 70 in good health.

CDR3 region: CASSTGLGPSYEQYF. CDR3 nucleotide sequence: TGTGCCAGCAGCACCGGACTAGGGCCTTCCTACGAGCAGTACTTC. V usage is TRBV5-5 and J usage is TRBJ2-7, with 7 bases aligning to TRBD2. The CDR3 contains 15 residues. V lost 4 bases to trimming and J lost 1 base; unmatched junction nucleotides: 8. Germline CDR1 reads SGHKS; CDR2 reads YYEKEE (reference sequence). The whole variable domain, filled in from reference TRBV5-5 and TRBJ2-7, reads DAGVTQSPTHLIKTRGQQVTLRCSPISGHKSVSWYQQVLGQGPQFIFQYYEKEERGRGNFPDRFSARQFPNYSSELNVNALLLGDSALYLCASSTGLGPSYEQYFGPGTRLTVT.

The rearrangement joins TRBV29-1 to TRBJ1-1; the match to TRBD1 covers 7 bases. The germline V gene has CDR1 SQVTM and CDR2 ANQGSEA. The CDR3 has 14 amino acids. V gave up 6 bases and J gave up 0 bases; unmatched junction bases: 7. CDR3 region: CSVMGQRMNTEAFF. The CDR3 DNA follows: TGCAGCGTGATGGGACAGAGGATGAACACTGAAGCTTTCTTT. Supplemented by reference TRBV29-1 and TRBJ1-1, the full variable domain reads SAVISQKPSRDICQRGTSLTIQCQVDSQVTMMFWYRQQPGQSLTLIATANQGSEATYESGFVIDKFPISRPNLTFSTLTVSNMSPEDSSIYLCSVMGQRMNTEAFFGQGTRLTVV.

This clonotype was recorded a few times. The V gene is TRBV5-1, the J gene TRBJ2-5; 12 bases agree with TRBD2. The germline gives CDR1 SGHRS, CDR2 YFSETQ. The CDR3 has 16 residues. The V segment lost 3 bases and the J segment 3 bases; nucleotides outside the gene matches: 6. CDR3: CASSSPSGGAEETQYF. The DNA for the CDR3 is TGCGCCAGCAGCTCACCTAGCGGGGGGGCCGAAGAGACCCAGTACTTC.

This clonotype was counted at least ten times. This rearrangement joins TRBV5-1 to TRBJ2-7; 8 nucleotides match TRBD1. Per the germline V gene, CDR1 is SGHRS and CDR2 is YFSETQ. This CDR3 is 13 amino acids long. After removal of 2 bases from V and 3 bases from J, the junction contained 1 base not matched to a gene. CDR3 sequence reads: CASSFTGGYEQYF. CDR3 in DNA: TGCGCCAGCAGCTTTACAGGGGGCTACGAGCAGTACTTC. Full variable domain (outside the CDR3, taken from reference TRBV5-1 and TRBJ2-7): KAGVTQTPRYLIKTRGQQVTLSCSPISGHRSVSWYQQTPGQGLQFLFEYFSETQRNKGNFPGRFSGRQFSNSRSEMNVSTLELGDSALYLCASSFTGGYEQYFGPGTRLTVT.

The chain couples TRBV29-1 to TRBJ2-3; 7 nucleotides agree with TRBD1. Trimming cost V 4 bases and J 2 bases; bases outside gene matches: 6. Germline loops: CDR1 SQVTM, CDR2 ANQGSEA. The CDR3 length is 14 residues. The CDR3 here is CSVGGGQLTDTQYF. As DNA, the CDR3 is TGCAGCGTTGGAGGGGGACAGCTCACAGATACGCAGTATTTT.

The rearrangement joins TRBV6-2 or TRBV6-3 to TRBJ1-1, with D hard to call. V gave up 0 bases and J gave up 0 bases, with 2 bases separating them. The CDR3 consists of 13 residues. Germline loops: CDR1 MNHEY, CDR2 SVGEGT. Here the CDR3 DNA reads TGTGCCAGCAGTTACTCTATGAACACTGAAGCTTTCTTT. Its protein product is CASSYSMNTEAFF.

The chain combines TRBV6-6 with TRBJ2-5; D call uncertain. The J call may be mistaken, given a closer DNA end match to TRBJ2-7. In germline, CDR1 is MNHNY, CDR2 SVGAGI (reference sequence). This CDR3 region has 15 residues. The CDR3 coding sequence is TGTGCCAGCAGTTACTCGCCTTCGGGCTCCTACGAGCAGTACTTC. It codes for CASSYSPSGSYEQYF.

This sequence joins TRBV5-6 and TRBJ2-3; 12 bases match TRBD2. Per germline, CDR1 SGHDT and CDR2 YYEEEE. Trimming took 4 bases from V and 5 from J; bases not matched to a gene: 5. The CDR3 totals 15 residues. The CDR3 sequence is CASSAPSGGGDTQYF. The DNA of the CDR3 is TGTGCCAGCAGCGCACCTAGCGGGGGGGGAGATACGCAGTATTTT.

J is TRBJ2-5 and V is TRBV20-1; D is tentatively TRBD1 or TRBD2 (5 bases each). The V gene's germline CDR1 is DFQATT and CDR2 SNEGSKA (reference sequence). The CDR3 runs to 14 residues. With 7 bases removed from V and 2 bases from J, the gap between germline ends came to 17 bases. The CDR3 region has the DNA TGCAGTGTCGGGGCTAGCTGGATTCAAGAGACCCAGTACTTC. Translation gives CSVGASWIQETQYF.

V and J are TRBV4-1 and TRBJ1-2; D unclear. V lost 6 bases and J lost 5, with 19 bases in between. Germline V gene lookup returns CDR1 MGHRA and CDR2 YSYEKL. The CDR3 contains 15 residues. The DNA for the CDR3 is TGCGCCAGCAGACTGACGGGCGATGGGCGATATGGCTACACCTTC. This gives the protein CASRLTGDGRYGYTF.

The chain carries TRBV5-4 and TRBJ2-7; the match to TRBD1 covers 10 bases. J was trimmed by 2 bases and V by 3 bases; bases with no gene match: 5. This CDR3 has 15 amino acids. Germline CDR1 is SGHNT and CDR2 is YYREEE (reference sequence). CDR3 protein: CASSWGTGVPYEQYF. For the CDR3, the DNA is TGTGCCAGCAGCTGGGGGACAGGGGTCCCCTACGAGCAGTACTTC.

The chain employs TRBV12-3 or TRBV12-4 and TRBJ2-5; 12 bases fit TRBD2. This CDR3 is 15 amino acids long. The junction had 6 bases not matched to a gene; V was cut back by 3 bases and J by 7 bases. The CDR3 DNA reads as TGTGCCAGCAGTTTCCCTAGCGGGGGGGCCGGGACCCAGTACTTC. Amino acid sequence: CASSFPSGGAGTQYF.

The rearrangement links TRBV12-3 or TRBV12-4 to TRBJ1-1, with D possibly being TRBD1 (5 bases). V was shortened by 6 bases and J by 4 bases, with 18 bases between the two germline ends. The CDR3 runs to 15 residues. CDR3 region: CASSLYAGSGTEAFF. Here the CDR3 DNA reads TGTGCCAGCAGCCTTTATGCAGGGTCGGGCACTGAAGCTTTCTTT.

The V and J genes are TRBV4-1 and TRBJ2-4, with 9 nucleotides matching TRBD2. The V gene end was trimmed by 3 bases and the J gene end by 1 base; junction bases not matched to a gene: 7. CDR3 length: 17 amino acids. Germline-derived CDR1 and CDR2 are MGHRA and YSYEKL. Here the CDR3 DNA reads TGCGCCAGCAGCCAGGGCCCGAGCGGGGGGGCCAAAAACATTCAGTACTTC. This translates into CASSQGPSGGAKNIQYF.

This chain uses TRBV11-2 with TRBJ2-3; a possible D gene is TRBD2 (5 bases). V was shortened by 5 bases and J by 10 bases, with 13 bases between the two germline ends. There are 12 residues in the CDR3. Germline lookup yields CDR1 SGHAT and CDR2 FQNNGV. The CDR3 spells CASSPPGWAQYF. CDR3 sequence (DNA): TGTGCCAGCAGCCCCCCGGGGTGGGCGCAGTATTTT.

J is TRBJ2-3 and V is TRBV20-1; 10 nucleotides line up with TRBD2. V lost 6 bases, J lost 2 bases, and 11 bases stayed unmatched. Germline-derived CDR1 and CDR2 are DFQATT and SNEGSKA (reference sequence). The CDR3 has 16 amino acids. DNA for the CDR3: TGCAGTGCCGGGGGGCCTAGCGGGGGCTCCACAGATACGCAGTATTTT. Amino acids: CSAGGPSGGSTDTQYF.

This CDR3 reads CASSFGTGGPYGQYF. As DNA, the CDR3 is TGCGCCAGCAGCTTCGGGACAGGGGGCCCTTACGGGCAGTACTTC. The chain couples TRBV5-1 to TRBJ2-5; 12 bases are shared with TRBD1. Germline V lookup: CDR1 SGHRS, CDR2 YFSETQ. This CDR3 comprises 15 residues. The ends lost 2 bases at V and 11 bases at J; junction bases unmatched: 10.